These 3 T cell receptor beta chains were all obtained from the same sample, sequenced in a study of blood T cell repertoires in COVID-19. Produced via immunoSEQ multiplex PCR; TCRdb's table is partial and in-frame only. Altogether 180,000 or so clones are present, roughly 86% being singletons, with the ten largest covering 3% to 4%. The source material was peripheral blood. These receptors were collected from a man between 65 and 85 years old with acute or convalescent COVID-19.

CDR3 sequence (DNA): TGTGCCAGCAGCCTTACCGGGACAGGGGCTCGCTACACCTTC. It encodes CASSLTGTGARYTF. The J gene is TRBJ1-2, the V gene TRBV7-9; 10 bases match TRBD1. Losses at the gene ends were 5 bases for V and 9 bases for J; bases not matched to a gene: 9. The CDR3 is made up of 14 amino acids. Germline CDR1 is SEHNR and CDR2 is FQNEAQ (reference sequence).

Only one count was recorded for this clone. The chain uses TRBV3-1 (or the pseudogene TRBV3-2) and TRBJ1-1, with D possibly matching TRBD1 (5 bases). Germline CDR1 and CDR2: LGHDT and YNNKEL (reference sequence). V shed 4 bases and J shed 2 bases, with 14 bases lying between them. The CDR3 extends over 15 amino acids. The CDR3, as DNA: TGTGCCAGCAGCCCCGGGGGTTTCCTTAACACTGAAGCTTTCTTT. Protein sequence: CASSPGGFLNTEAFF.

The chain joins TRBV7-6 to TRBJ1-5; TRBD1 agrees at 8 bases. Looked up from germline, CDR1 is SGHVS and CDR2 is FNYEAQ. CDR3 length equals 18 residues. V lost 3 bases to trimming and J lost 0 bases; unmatched junction nucleotides: 10. CDR3 coding DNA: TGTGCCAGCAGCTTGGACGGACAGGGCCTCTATAGCAATCAGCCCCAGCATTTT. Residues: CASSLDGQGLYSNQPQHF.